Each of the 28 T cell receptor beta chains below was sequenced from the same sample in a study of OX40 agonist ivuxolimab in advanced cancers. The library came from the immunoSEQ multiplex PCR assay. TCRdb provides this immuneACCESS table in a form limited to in-frame rearrangements. Some clones are lacking; in checked studies, under half of them reflect an unresolved V gene, and why the rest are absent is not known. Recorded for this sample are 70,000 to 75,000 clones; about 79% of them occurred a single time. The ten largest clonotypes hold 1.1% of the sample. The sequencing used CD4+ or CD8+ T cells sorted from blood, collected in a trial of the OX40 agonist ivuxolimab. The receptors were gathered from an adult with an advanced solid tumor such as melanoma, head and neck, liver or kidney cancer.

This chain connects TRBV11-2 to TRBJ1-1, with a possible D match to TRBD1 (6 bases). The CDR3 consists of 15 residues. Germline V gene lookup returns CDR1 SGHAT and CDR2 FQNNGV. The V end was cut by 5 bases, the J end by 0 bases, with 13 bases between. The CDR3 sequence: CASSPRQDLNTEAFF. The CDR3 bases are TGTGCCAGCAGCCCACGACAGGACCTGAACACTGAAGCTTTCTTT.

The chain combines TRBV5-5 with TRBJ1-2, with D tentatively TRBD1 (6 bases). This CDR3 contains 15 residues. Looked up from germline, CDR1 is SGHKS and CDR2 is YYEKEE (reference sequence). V dropped 0 bases and J dropped 4 bases, with 13 bases sitting between them. The CDR3 here is CASSLVAGEGYGYTF. CDR3 nucleotide sequence: TGTGCCAGCAGCTTGGTGGCAGGGGAGGGCTATGGCTACACCTTC.

The chain recombines TRBV6-1 with TRBJ1-4; 7 bases are a match to TRBD1. This CDR3 has 15 amino acids. The germline CDR1 and CDR2 sequences are MNHNS and SASEGT. Trimming at V came to 6 bases and at J to 3 bases, leaving 7 bases not matched to a gene. CDR3 sequence: CASRGEGQPNEKLFF. The CDR3 DNA reads as TGTGCCAGCAGGGGCGAGGGACAGCCTAATGAAAAACTGTTTTTT.

The genes are TRBV25-1 and TRBJ1-1, with TRBD1 as a possible D gene (6 bases). The CDR3 covers 15 residues. Germline CDR1 and CDR2: MGHDK and SYGVNS. V was cut by 6 bases and J by 5 bases, with 19 bases left in between. As DNA, the CDR3 is TGTGCCAGCAGAGTGATGGGGGCAGGAGGAACTGAAGCTTTCTTT. This sequence encodes CASRVMGAGGTEAFF.

The chain links TRBV19 to TRBJ2-3; no firm D call. The CDR3 contains 15 residues. CDR1 and CDR2 (germline): LNHDA, SQIVND (reference sequence). Deletions cut 3 bases from V and 1 base from J, with 11 bases between. CDR3 nucleotide sequence: TGTGCCAGTAGTATGAAGGCGATGGGCACAGATACGCAGTATTTT. This gives the protein CASSMKAMGTDTQYF. The entire variable domain, with the rest obtained from reference TRBV19 and TRBJ2-3, is as follows: DGGITQSPKYLFRKEGQNVTLSCEQNLNHDAMYWYRQDPGQGLRLIYYSQIVNDFQKGDIAEGYSVSREKKESFPLTVTSAQKNPTAFYLCASSMKAMGTDTQYFGPGTRLTVL.

This chain links TRBV10-1 with TRBJ1-4, with D unresolved. Trimming took off 0 bases at V and 5 bases at J, with 7 bases between the two ends. The CDR3 extends over 14 amino acids. Germline loops: CDR1 WNHNN, CDR2 SYGVQD (reference sequence). In DNA form, the CDR3 reads TGCGCCAGCAGTGAGTCTACAGTCAATGAAAAACTGTTTTTT. It is translated as CASSESTVNEKLFF.

The CDR3 region is CASSQDPSTTGIQYF. CDR3 DNA sequence: TGCGCCAGCAGCCAAGATCCGTCGACTACTGGGATTCAGTACTTC. The chain has TRBV4-1 and TRBJ2-4, with a tentative D call TRBD2 (5 bases). The ends were cut back, 0 bases at V and 10 bases at J, with 16 bases in the middle. The CDR3 consists of 15 residues. Germline lookup yields CDR1 MGHRA and CDR2 YSYEKL.

The rearrangement joins TRBV6-6 to TRBJ1-1, with a weak D call TRBD1 (5 bases). Germline V gene sequence: CDR1 MNHNY, CDR2 SVGAGI (reference sequence). The CDR3 is 14 residues long. V dropped 6 bases and J dropped 1 base, with 12 bases sitting between them. CDR3 residues: CASSRRGENTEAFF. The CDR3 region has the DNA TGTGCCAGCAGCCGACGGGGGGAGAACACTGAAGCTTTCTTT.

The genes are TRBV6-6 and TRBJ1-2; 7 bases are a match to TRBD1. CDR3 length equals 14 residues. Losses at the gene ends were 6 bases for V and 8 bases for J; bases not matched to a gene: 12. Germline V gene data show CDR1 as MNHNY and CDR2 as SVGAGI (reference sequence). The DNA of the CDR3 is TGTGCCAGCAGCATGACAGGGAGGTCGAGAGGCTACACCTTC. Protein sequence: CASSMTGRSRGYTF.

The chain uses TRBV5-1 and TRBJ2-3, with D possibly matching TRBD1 (6 bases). V lost 0 bases and J 6 bases, leaving 14 bases between the germline ends. CDR1 SGHRS and CDR2 YFSETQ come from the germline V gene. The CDR3 is 15 residues long. The CDR3 nucleotides read TGCGCCAGCAGCTTGGGACAGGCGGCTGGGGATACGCAGTATTTT. Protein: CASSLGQAAGDTQYF. Full variable domain (outside the CDR3, taken from reference TRBV5-1 and TRBJ2-3): KAGVTQTPRYLIKTRGQQVTLSCSPISGHRSVSWYQQTPGQGLQFLFEYFSETQRNKGNFPGRFSGRQFSNSRSEMNVSTLELGDSALYLCASSLGQAAGDTQYFGPGTRLTVL.

The chain combines TRBV7-6 with TRBJ2-7, with 10 bases identical to TRBD1. V lost 5 bases and J lost 2; bases outside the gene matches: 6. The CDR3 length is 15 residues. Germline lookup yields CDR1 SGHVS and CDR2 FNYEAQ. The CDR3: CASSTGQGGAYEQYF. For the CDR3, the DNA is TGTGCCAGCAGCACAGGACAGGGGGGAGCCTACGAGCAGTACTTC.

V is TRBV5-1 and J is TRBJ1-4, with TRBD1 matching over 8 bases. Germline V gene lookup returns CDR1 SGHRS and CDR2 YFSETQ. V was clipped by 4 bases and J by 3 bases; unmatched bases: 5. CDR3 length: 15 residues. The chain's CDR3 is CASSQGAGANEKLFF. The CDR3 coding sequence is TGCGCCAGCAGCCAGGGGGCTGGGGCTAATGAAAAACTGTTTTTT.

V is TRBV6-6 and J is TRBJ2-5, with 10 bases that match TRBD1. The V and J ends lost 7 bases and 5 bases, in that order; junction bases with no gene match: 7. There are 14 residues in the CDR3. Looked up from germline, CDR1 is MNHNY and CDR2 is SVGAGI (reference sequence). As DNA, the CDR3 is TGTGCCAGCAAGGGGACAGGGGACGTTGAGACCCAGTACTTC. The encoded protein is CASKGTGDVETQYF.

This clone ranks as medium-sized. This specimen includes other DNA sequences encoding the same CDR3. V gene TRBV6-5 combines with J gene TRBJ1-4; D gene unclear. From germline, CDR1 is MNHEY and CDR2 SVGAGI. The CDR3 has 14 residues. V was shortened by 0 bases and J by 7 bases, with 9 bases between the two germline ends. CDR3 region: CASSYSNKGEKLFF. In DNA, the CDR3 is TGTGCCAGCAGTTACTCGAACAAGGGTGAAAAACTGTTTTTT.

V gene TRBV7-2 combines with J gene TRBJ2-3, with unresolved D. In germline, CDR1 is SGHTA, CDR2 FQGNSA. The CDR3 is 15 amino acids. V gave up 2 bases and J gave up 0 bases, with 9 bases separating them. CDR3 in DNA: TGTGCCAGCAGCTTATCGGTGGGAAGCACAGATACGCAGTATTTT. Translated: CASSLSVGSTDTQYF.

The V gene is TRBV7-9, the J gene TRBJ2-5; 9 nucleotides align to TRBD2. With 5 bases clipped from V and 5 bases from J, the junction kept 6 bases outside the gene matches. Germline values: CDR1 SEHNR, CDR2 FQNEAQ (reference sequence). The CDR3 length is 14 residues. The CDR3 DNA is TGTGCCAGCAGCGCACTAGCGGGTCACGAGACCCAGTACTTC. It encodes CASSALAGHETQYF.

The genes are TRBV23-1 and TRBJ2-6; no reliable D call. TRBV23-1 is annotated as an ORF whose role is uncertain. The CDR3 runs 22 residues. Trimming took off 1 base at V and 0 bases at J, with 25 bases between the two ends. The DNA for the CDR3 is TGCGCCAGCAGTCAATTTACCTGTTGGAACAGACCCCAAAGCTCTGGGGCCAACGTCCTGACTTTC. This sequence encodes CASSQFTCWNRPQSSGANVLTF.

The V and J genes are TRBV9 and TRBJ2-1; D perhaps matches TRBD1 (6 bases). CDR3 length: 14 residues. Trimming left V 3 bases short and J 6 bases short, with 13 bases between. Germline V gives CDR1 SGDLS, CDR2 YYNGEE. Here the CDR3 DNA reads TGTGCCAGCAGCGGGAGACAGGCTGGCAATGAGCAGTTCTTC. This codes for CASSGRQAGNEQFF.

The chain employs TRBV5-1 and TRBJ1-1; D not certain. The V gene's germline CDR1 is SGHRS and CDR2 YFSETQ. Trimming cost V 0 bases and J 4 bases, with 13 bases left between them. This CDR3 region has 15 residues. The CDR3 is CASSLAPGGSTEAFF. CDR3 DNA sequence: TGCGCCAGCAGCTTGGCTCCGGGAGGGTCCACTGAAGCTTTCTTT.

The rearrangement uses TRBV28 and TRBJ2-1, with 12 bases identical to TRBD2. Germline CDR1 and CDR2: MDHEN and SYDVKM. V was clipped by 8 bases and J by 1 base; unmatched bases: 9. The CDR3 loop spans 17 amino acids. CDR3 region: CASPASGGALSYNEQFF. The DNA for the CDR3 is TGTGCCAGCCCGGCTAGCGGGGGGGCCTTGTCCTACAATGAGCAGTTCTTC.

This clone has more than one count but fewer than ten. The chain employs TRBV7-9 and TRBJ2-2; D not resolved. This CDR3 is 16 amino acids long. V dropped 5 bases and J dropped 6 bases, with 19 bases sitting between them. The germline V gene encodes CDR1 SEHNR and CDR2 FQNEAQ (reference sequence). The CDR3 DNA follows: TGTGCCAGCAGCCCCAGCACAAGGCCGCGGTCCGGGGAGCTGTTTTTT. Its translation: CASSPSTRPRSGELFF.

The J gene is TRBJ2-3, the V gene TRBV29-1; TRBD2 might be the D (6 bases). V lost 5 bases to trimming and J lost 5 bases, with 14 bases between them. This CDR3 comprises 13 residues. Looked up from germline, CDR1 is SQVTM and CDR2 is ANQGSEA. The CDR3 DNA reads as TGCAGCGTTCGGGGCGGGGCCCAAGATACGCAGTATTTT. Translation: CSVRGGAQDTQYF.

V is TRBV11-2 and J is TRBJ2-7; D might be TRBD2 (5 bases). From germline, CDR1 is SGHAT and CDR2 FQNNGV. V shed 2 bases and J shed 5 bases, with 19 bases lying between them. There are 16 residues in the CDR3. CDR3 loop: CASSLRGGRSFHEQYF. In nucleotides, the CDR3 is TGTGCCAGCAGCTTACGGGGTGGAAGATCTTTCCACGAGCAGTACTTC.

The chain employs TRBV19 and TRBJ1-1; 9 nucleotides line up with TRBD1. The junction had 10 bases not matched to a gene; V was cut back by 7 bases and J by 1 base. Germline CDR1 reads LNHDA; CDR2 reads SQIVND (reference sequence). The CDR3 contains 16 residues. The CDR3 nucleotides read TGTGCCAGTACCTCGACAGGGGGGCGCCAGAACACTGAAGCTTTCTTT. Amino acids: CASTSTGGRQNTEAFF.

The genes are TRBV7-6 and TRBJ2-6, with D unresolved. The germline gives CDR1 SGHVS, CDR2 FNYEAQ. V was cut by 2 bases and J by 0 bases, with 5 bases left in between. CDR3 length: 15 residues. This CDR3 is CASSLWGSGANVLTF. The CDR3 nucleotides read TGTGCCAGCAGCTTATGGGGCTCTGGGGCCAACGTCCTGACTTTC.

The chain is built from TRBV9 and TRBJ1-5; 10 positions match TRBD1. The germline CDR1 and CDR2 sequences are SGDLS and YYNGEE. The CDR3 covers 15 residues. The ends lost 5 bases at V and 5 bases at J; junction bases unmatched: 7. CDR3 nucleotide sequence: TGTGCCAGCAGTCTCGGACAGGGGGTCGATCAGCCCCAGCATTTT. It specifies CASSLGQGVDQPQHF.

This chain joins TRBV19 and TRBJ1-2; TRBD1 agrees at 12 bases. The CDR3 has 16 amino acids. The junction had 6 bases not matched to a gene; V was cut back by 3 bases and J by 4 bases. Per germline, CDR1 LNHDA and CDR2 SQIVND (reference sequence). The CDR3 region is CASSIRGQGASYGYTF. The CDR3 DNA reads as TGTGCCAGTAGTATCAGGGGACAGGGGGCTTCCTATGGCTACACCTTC. Filled out from reference TRBV19 and TRBJ1-2, the complete variable domain reads DGGITQSPKYLFRKEGQNVTLSCEQNLNHDAMYWYRQDPGQGLRLIYYSQIVNDFQKGDIAEGYSVSREKKESFPLTVTSAQKNPTAFYLCASSIRGQGASYGYTFGSGTRLTVV.

V usage is TRBV18 and J usage is TRBJ1-5; 10 nucleotides align to TRBD1. Germline V gives CDR1 KGHSH, CDR2 LQKENI. The CDR3 is made up of 15 amino acids. The V segment lost 3 bases and the J segment 6 bases; nucleotides outside the gene matches: 5. The chain's CDR3 is CASSPGTGVGQPQHF. In DNA form, the CDR3 reads TGTGCCAGCTCACCTGGGACAGGGGTTGGTCAGCCCCAGCATTTT. Supplemented by reference TRBV18 and TRBJ1-5, the full variable domain reads NAGVMQNPRHLVRRRGQEARLRCSPMKGHSHVYWYRQLPEEGLKFMVYLQKENIIDESGMPKERFSAEFPKEGPSILRIQQVVRGDSAAYFCASSPGTGVGQPQHFGDGTRLSIL.